The rows below give T cell receptor beta chains drawn from one sample of a study of T cells in Graves' hyperthyroidism and ophthalmopathy. A single record per CDR3 protein comes from TCRdb applying MiXCR to the multiplex PCR reads. The sample shows about 640,000 distinct CDR3 sequences, around 20% of them seen only once. The sequenced material came from blood. These receptors were taken from a man aged 30-40 years with Graves' ophthalmopathy. Each CDR3 is given with its conserved first and last residue. The order of the fields is clone size, D gene, V gene, J gene, CDR3 protein, CDR3 DNA. The D gene is left open where the match is weak. Not every row has a clone size; where given, it reads once, few, many or a size class.

>NA|NA|TRBV5-1|TRBJ2-3
CASSKGTFPGGGTDTQYF
TGCGCCAGCAGTAAAGGGACCTTCCCCGGGGGCGGCACAGATACGCAGTATTTT
>NA|TRBD1|TRBV7-9|TRBJ1-4
CASSVEWDSNEKLFF
TGTGCCAGCAGCGTAGAATGGGACAGTAATGAAAAACTGTTTTTT
>few|TRBD2|TRBV7-9|TRBJ2-5
CASRKREMGETQYF
TGTGCCAGCAGAAAGCGGGAGATGGGAGAGACCCAGTACTTC
>NA|TRBD1|TRBV4-2|TRBJ2-7
CASSQGRDRNYEQYF
TGTGCCAGCAGCCAGGGCCGGGACAGGAACTACGAGCAGTACTTC
>NA|NA|TRBV7-9|TRBJ2-7
CASSLQTDRTYEQYF
TGTGCCAGCAGCTTACAAACGGACAGAACCTACGAGCAGTACTTC
>few|NA|TRBV30|TRBJ2-3
CAWNPGRAQYF
TGTGCCTGGAACCCCGGGCGGGCGCAGTATTTT
>NA|NA|TRBV5-6|TRBJ2-7
CASSARALYEQYF
TGTGCCAGCAGCGCCAGGGCCCTCTACGAGCAGTACTTC
>NA|NA|TRBV27|TRBJ2-4
CASSSQGPKNIQYF
TGTGCCAGCAGTTCTCAGGGACCCAAAAACATTCAGTACTTC
>NA|NA|TRBV7-9|TRBJ1-1
CASSSDILNTEAFF
TGTGCCAGCAGCTCGGACATCTTGAACACTGAAGCTTTCTTT
>few|NA|TRBV6-2/TRBV6-3|TRBJ2-7
CASSSFGGLYEQYF
TGTGCCAGCAGTTCCTTTGGGGGGCTTTACGAGCAGTACTTC
>many|NA|TRBV12-3/TRBV12-4|TRBJ1-2
CASSPGGSYGYTF
TGCGCCAGCAGCCCTGGTGGGAGCTATGGCTACACCTTC
>NA|TRBD1|TRBV27|TRBJ1-6
CASRSDRENSPLHF
TGTGCCAGCAGATCGGACAGGGAGAATTCACCCCTCCACTTT
>many|TRBD1|TRBV30|TRBJ1-1
CAWSVGDREGTEAFF
TGTGCCTGGAGTGTGGGGGACAGGGAGGGTACTGAAGCTTTCTTT
>NA|TRBD2|TRBV27|TRBJ2-1
CASSSPLAENEQFF
TGTGCCAGCAGTTCACCCCTAGCGGAGAATGAGCAGTTCTTC
>NA|TRBD1|TRBV4-1|TRBJ1-2
CASSFPPGQGALANYGYTF
TGCGCCAGCAGCTTTCCTCCGGGACAGGGGGCTTTAGCTAACTATGGCTACACCTTC
>once|NA|TRBV5-1|TRBJ2-2
CASSLEAGGAGELFF
TGCGCCAGCAGCTTGGAAGCGGGTGGGGCCGGGGAGCTGTTTTTT
>NA|NA|TRBV7-9|TRBJ2-7
CASSAGATYEQYF
TGTGCCAGCAGCGCCGGGGCCACCTACGAGCAGTACTTC
>few|TRBD2|TRBV2|TRBJ2-5
CASSDSGTRRETQYF
TGTGCCAGCAGTGATAGTGGGACTAGAAGAGAGACCCAGTACTTC
>many|NA|TRBV20-1|TRBJ1-4
CSARAQENEKLFF
TGCAGTGCTAGAGCTCAGGAAAATGAAAAACTGTTTTTT
>few|NA|TRBV3-1|TRBJ1-2
CASSADSFNYGYTF
TGTGCCAGCAGCGCGGACTCTTTCAACTATGGCTACACCTTC
>many|TRBD1|TRBV11-2|TRBJ2-7
CASSLAVFLTGPPPEQYF
TGTGCCAGCAGCTTAGCCGTATTTTTGACAGGGCCGCCCCCCGAGCAGTACTTC
>NA|TRBD1|TRBV3-1|TRBJ2-7
CASSPVGGIYEQYF
TGTGCCAGCAGCCCAGTAGGGGGCATCTACGAGCAGTACTTC
>many|NA|TRBV18|TRBJ2-7
CASSQATGPAYEQYF
TGTGCCAGCTCACAGGCTACAGGGCCGGCCTACGAGCAGTACTTC
>few|NA|TRBV2|TRBJ2-2
CASSEVFAVGGGGSGELFF
TGTGCCAGCAGTGAAGTTTTCGCAGTCGGGGGAGGTGGCTCCGGGGAGCTGTTTTTT
>many|TRBD2|TRBV6-1|TRBJ2-7
CASSFLAGGPDEQYF
TGTGCCAGCAGTTTTCTAGCGGGAGGGCCTGACGAGCAGTACTTC
>few|NA|TRBV7-2|TRBJ1-2
CASTPPSYGYTF
TGTGCCAGCACCCCCCCGAGTTATGGCTACACCTTC
>NA|TRBD2|TRBV27|TRBJ2-7
CASSLWGLAGAHEQYF
TGTGCCAGCAGTTTATGGGGACTAGCGGGAGCCCACGAGCAGTACTTC
>NA|NA|TRBV6-2/TRBV6-3|TRBJ2-1
CASSALPNEQFF
TGTGCCAGCAGTGCTCTTCCCAATGAGCAGTTCTTC
>many|TRBD1|TRBV11-3|TRBJ1-1
CASSQGATTEAFF
TGTGCCAGCAGCCAGGGGGCTACAACTGAAGCTTTCTTT
>few|NA|TRBV6-5|TRBJ1-2
CASSYSIPVPGAGYTF
TGTGCCAGCAGTTACTCCATCCCTGTCCCGGGAGCTGGCTACACCTTC
>many|TRBD1|TRBV11-2|TRBJ1-1
CASSPGQGTPNTEAFF
TGTGCCAGCAGTCCGGGACAGGGGACTCCGAACACTGAAGCTTTCTTT
>few|TRBD2|TRBV5-6|TRBJ2-7
CASTPRTSGGYEQYF
TGTGCCAGCACCCCTCGGACTAGCGGTGGCTACGAGCAGTACTTC
>few|TRBD2|TRBV20-1|TRBJ2-3
CSAMDSGNIADTQYF
TGCAGTGCTATGGATAGCGGGAATATCGCAGATACGCAGTATTTT
>NA|NA|TRBV27|TRBJ1-2
CASSSGTAGGGYTF
TGTGCCAGCAGTTCCGGGACCGCGGGAGGTGGCTACACCTTC
>NA|NA|TRBV6-5|TRBJ1-5
CASSYPSGNSNQPQHF
TGTGCCAGCAGTTACCCCTCCGGGAATAGCAATCAGCCCCAGCATTTT
>many|NA|TRBV5-1|TRBJ2-3
CASSGGEGTDTQYF
TGCGCCAGCAGCGGTGGTGAGGGCACAGATACGCAGTATTTT
>few|NA|TRBV24-1|TRBJ1-1
CATSDSGRGRTEAFF
TGTGCCACCAGTGATAGCGGGAGGGGTCGCACTGAAGCTTTCTTT
>few|NA|TRBV7-9|TRBJ1-2
CASSSKGHMNGYTF
TGTGCCAGCAGCTCAAAGGGACACATGAATGGCTACACCTTC
>NA|NA|TRBV9|TRBJ2-3
CASSPAPGNAQYF
TGTGCCAGCAGCCCCGCCCCAGGGAATGCGCAGTATTTT
>NA|NA|TRBV12-3/TRBV12-4|TRBJ1-3
CASSRRTSSGNTIYF
TGTGCCAGCAGTCGCCGGACGAGCTCTGGAAACACCATATATTTT
>many|NA|TRBV28|TRBJ2-7
CASSPRQRAYEQYF
TGTGCCAGCAGTCCCCGTCAGAGAGCCTACGAGCAGTACTTC
>few|TRBD1|TRBV9|TRBJ2-7
CASSVEGQGFEQYF
TGTGCCAGCAGCGTAGAAGGACAGGGCTTCGAGCAGTACTTC
>few|NA|TRBV6-1|TRBJ1-1
CATNDPNTEAFF
TGTGCCACCAATGACCCAAACACTGAAGCTTTCTTT
>few|TRBD1|TRBV27|TRBJ2-7
CASSFRTGSSYEQYF
TGTGCCAGCAGTTTCCGGACAGGGAGTTCCTACGAGCAGTACTTC
>many|NA|TRBV2|TRBJ2-1
CASSAEQSSYNEQFF
TGTGCCAGCAGTGCGGAACAAAGCTCCTACAATGAGCAGTTCTTC
>many|TRBD1|TRBV5-8|TRBJ1-1
CASSLGGGYTEAFF
TGTGCCAGCAGCTTGGGAGGGGGCTACACTGAAGCTTTCTTT
>few|NA|TRBV10-1|TRBJ1-5
CASSGVSLNPSNQPQHF
TGCGCCAGCAGTGGGGTTTCTTTGAATCCGAGCAATCAGCCCCAGCATTTT
>NA|NA|TRBV6-2/TRBV6-3|TRBJ2-7
CASSYSAISSYEQYF
TGTGCCAGCAGTTACTCCGCCATTAGCTCCTACGAGCAGTACTTC
>few|NA|TRBV2|TRBJ1-5
CASSIRWRQPQHF
TGTGCCAGCAGTATCAGGTGGCGTCAGCCCCAGCATTTT
>few|TRBD2|TRBV28|TRBJ2-1
CASSSSGTINYNEQFF
TGTGCCAGCAGTTCGTCCGGGACTATAAACTACAATGAGCAGTTCTTC
>NA|NA|TRBV20-1|TRBJ2-5
CSVRGYSQETQYF
TGCAGTGTTAGAGGGTACAGTCAAGAGACCCAGTACTTC
>many|NA|TRBV7-8|TRBJ1-2
CASSLGGAYTHGYTF
TGTGCCAGCAGCTTAGGTGGGGCGTACACCCATGGCTACACCTTC
>NA|TRBD2|TRBV13|TRBJ2-1
CASSRRLAEGEQFF
TGTGCCAGCAGCCGGAGGCTAGCGGAGGGGGAGCAGTTCTTC
>NA|NA|TRBV7-9|TRBJ1-1
CASSPRGATDPEAFF
TGTGCCAGCAGCCCGAGAGGAGCCACAGACCCTGAAGCTTTCTTT
>NA|NA|TRBV5-1|TRBJ2-1
CASSFRLGNEQFF
TGCGCCAGCAGCTTCCGACTGGGCAATGAGCAGTTCTTC
>NA|TRBD1|TRBV30|TRBJ2-5
CAWSTFNRGWETQYF
TGTGCCTGGAGCACCTTCAACAGGGGATGGGAGACCCAGTACTTC
>many|NA|TRBV11-2|TRBJ2-1
CASSYQGHYEQFF
TGTGCCAGCAGCTACCAGGGACACTATGAGCAGTTCTTC
>many|TRBD2|TRBV7-2|TRBJ2-7
CASSRELAGGPSEQYF
TGTGCCAGCAGCAGGGAACTAGCGGGAGGCCCCAGCGAGCAGTACTTC